This TCR beta chain was documented in a study of cytomegalovirus exposure and HLA in healthy donors. Findings and limits, study-wide: Cytomegalovirus-associated status was assigned to 164 TCR beta chains. Productive rates of about 90% or about 30% were seen for most TCR beta V segments in an earlier analysis.

Germline CDR1 reads KGHSH; CDR2 reads LQKENI. The CDR3 is 14 residues long. Trimming took off 0 bases at V and 2 bases at J, with 7 bases between the two ends. Amplification used 60 Vbeta primers and 13 Jbeta primers. Sequenced by immunoSEQ multiplex PCR; TCRdb stores in-frame clones only, minus some. The sample table sets out approximately 51,000 clones. Turning to this clone: Its antigen is unidentified.

The TCR was taken from a man aged 35 to 55 in good health and CMV-seropositive. Sequences were obtained from PBMCs. This sequence joins TRBV18 and TRBJ2-5, with D maybe TRBD2 (6 bases). The CDR3 coding sequence is TGTGCCAGCTCACCACCGGGACTTCAAGAGACCCAGTACTTC. It specifies CASSPPGLQETQYF.